A selection of T cell receptor beta chains follows, all from one sample in a study of technical replicates of blood from several donors. The data were produced by immunoSEQ multiplex PCR, yet TCRdb's version contains in-frame clones alone and is incomplete. The sample holds some 83,000 clones, roughly nine tenths seen once. Material for sequencing was T cells isolated from PBMCs. These receptors originate from a human donor in good health. The CDR3 runs from the conserved cysteine through the conserved F or W. D genes are given only for firm matches. Clone size, where shown, is once, few, many, or a class for clones that have expanded.

D	V	size	J	CDR3	DNA
TRBD2	TRBV4-1	NA	TRBJ2-1	CASSLAGGGYNEQFF	TGCGCCAGCAGCTTAGCGGGAGGGGGGTACAATGAGCAGTTCTTC
TRBD1	TRBV29-1	NA	TRBJ1-1	CSANDRGNTEAFF	TGCAGCGCAAACGACAGGGGCAACACTGAAGCTTTCTTT
NA	TRBV11-2	NA	TRBJ1-4	CASSYRTAHATNEKLFF	TGTGCCAGCAGCTACCGGACAGCTCATGCAACTAATGAAAAACTGTTTTTT
NA	TRBV28	NA	TRBJ1-1	CASSLGANTEAFF	TGTGCCAGCAGTTTGGGGGCTAACACTGAAGCTTTCTTT
TRBD2	TRBV27	NA	TRBJ2-5	CASIEAGGLGTQYF	TGTGCCAGCATCGAAGCGGGGGGCCTGGGGACCCAGTACTTC
TRBD1	TRBV27	once	TRBJ2-7	CASSLLGQGAYEQYF	TGTGCCAGCAGTTTATTGGGACAGGGAGCCTACGAGCAGTACTTC
NA	TRBV4-1	NA	TRBJ2-7	CASSQVSSLSSYEQYF	TGCGCCAGCAGCCAAGTATCTAGCCTAAGCTCCTACGAGCAGTACTTC
NA	TRBV7-9	NA	TRBJ2-1	CASSLVTISYNEQFF	TGTGCCAGCAGCTTAGTTACGATCAGTTACAATGAGCAGTTCTTC
NA	TRBV28	NA	TRBJ1-1	CASSLNLDEAFF	TGTGCCAGCAGTTTAAATTTAGATGAAGCTTTCTTT
TRBD2	TRBV11-2	NA	TRBJ2-3	CASSSHALAVTDTQYF	TGTGCCAGCAGCTCCCACGCGCTAGCGGTTACAGATACGCAGTATTTT
TRBD2	TRBV4-2	NA	TRBJ2-3	CASSQDPGGRVDTQYF	TGTGCCAGCAGCCAAGATCCGGGGGGTCGGGTGGATACGCAGTATTTT
NA	TRBV7-9	NA	TRBJ2-5	CASSSQGPQETQYF	TGTGCCAGCAGCTCACAGGGTCCACAAGAGACCCAGTACTTC
NA	TRBV29-1	NA	TRBJ1-2	CSARASTYGYTF	TGCAGCGCGAGGGCGAGCACCTATGGCTACACCTTC